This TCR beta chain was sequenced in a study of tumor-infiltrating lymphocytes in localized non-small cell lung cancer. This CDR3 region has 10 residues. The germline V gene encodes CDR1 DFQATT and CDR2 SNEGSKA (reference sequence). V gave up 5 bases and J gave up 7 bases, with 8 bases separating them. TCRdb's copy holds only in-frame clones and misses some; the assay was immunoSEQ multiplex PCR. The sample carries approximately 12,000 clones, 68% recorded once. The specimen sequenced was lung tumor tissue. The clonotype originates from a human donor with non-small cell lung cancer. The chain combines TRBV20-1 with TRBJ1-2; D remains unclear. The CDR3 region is CSAPGSGYTF. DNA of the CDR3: TGCAGTGCTCCCGGAAGTGGCTACACCTTC.